Listed below are T cell receptor beta chains from one sample, sequenced in a study of PD-1 blockade in classical Hodgkin lymphoma. Method: immunoSEQ multiplex PCR; TCRdb's copy keeps in-frame clones and lacks some. The repertoire includes 45,000 to 60,000 clones, roughly three quarters of them detected once, and around a fifth sits in the top ten. The specimen was peripheral blood mononuclear cells (PBMCs), collected before the fourth cycle of nivolumab. These receptors were taken from a human donor with classical Hodgkin lymphoma. Both conserved end residues are part of each CDR3. D genes are given only for firm matches. Clone size is not always given. Where it is, it says once, few, many or a class for expanded clones.

DNA: TGTGCCAGCAGCTTGGGGCCAGTGACTAGCACAGATACGCAGTATTTT
CDR3: CASSLGPVTSTDTQYF
V: TRBV7-3
D: -
size: -
J: TRBJ2-3

DNA: TGTGCCAGCAGTTTCGACAGGGGGGTTTACTATGGCTACACCTTC
CDR3: CASSFDRGVYYGYTF
V: TRBV7-2
D: TRBD1
size: -
J: TRBJ1-2

DNA: TGTGCCAGCAGCTTAGAGACAGTGGTAACGAGGGGCTACACCTTC
CDR3: CASSLETVVTRGYTF
V: TRBV5-5
D: -
size: -
J: TRBJ1-2

DNA: TGTGCCAGCAGTTTCTTCGACAGGGTCGAGCAGTACTTC
CDR3: CASSFFDRVEQYF
V: TRBV28
D: TRBD1
size: -
J: TRBJ2-7

DNA: TGTGCCAGTAGTTTTTTAGGGACGGACACTGAAGCTTTCTTT
CDR3: CASSFLGTDTEAFF
V: TRBV19
D: -
size: -
J: TRBJ1-1

DNA: TGTGCCAGCAGCGCTACAGGGCCCGAAGAGACCCAGTACTTC
CDR3: CASSATGPEETQYF
V: TRBV7-2
D: -
size: once
J: TRBJ2-5

DNA: TGTGCCAGCAGTCCGGATTTCTATGGCTACACCTTC
CDR3: CASSPDFYGYTF
V: TRBV28
D: -
size: -
J: TRBJ1-2

DNA: TGTGCCAGCAGCTTTGTCCTAGCGGGAGTAAATGAGCAGTTCTTC
CDR3: CASSFVLAGVNEQFF
V: TRBV7-3
D: TRBD2
size: -
J: TRBJ2-1

DNA: TGTGCCAGTAGTCCCACAGGGGAACCCTCCTACAATGAGCAGTTCTTC
CDR3: CASSPTGEPSYNEQFF
V: TRBV19
D: TRBD1
size: -
J: TRBJ2-1

DNA: TGTGCCAGCAGCCCCCGTGAGACAGGGGGCGTTGTGGGGGCCAACGTCCTGACTTTC
CDR3: CASSPRETGGVVGANVLTF
V: TRBV7-2
D: TRBD1
size: -
J: TRBJ2-6

DNA: TGTGCCTGGAGTGTACTGGGACGTCAAGAGACCCAGTACTTC
CDR3: CAWSVLGRQETQYF
V: TRBV30
D: -
size: few
J: TRBJ2-5

DNA: TGTGCCAGTAGTATCGGGGTTTTCGTTGAAAAACTGTTTTTT
CDR3: CASSIGVFVEKLFF
V: TRBV19
D: -
size: few
J: TRBJ1-4

DNA: TGTGCCTGGAGTAGGGGGGACCTCTACGAGCAGTACTTC
CDR3: CAWSRGDLYEQYF
V: TRBV30
D: -
size: -
J: TRBJ2-7

DNA: TGTGCCAGCAGTTACCCCGGGACAGGCACTTACAATGAGCAGTTCTTC
CDR3: CASSYPGTGTYNEQFF
V: TRBV6-5
D: TRBD1
size: -
J: TRBJ2-1

DNA: TGTGCCAGCAGCTTAAAGTGGTTGAATGAGCAGTTCTTC
CDR3: CASSLKWLNEQFF
V: TRBV11-3
D: -
size: -
J: TRBJ2-1

DNA: TGTGCCAGCAGTTCCTCATTCTCCGGGACAGAAAACACTGAAGCTTTCTTT
CDR3: CASSSSFSGTENTEAFF
V: TRBV28
D: TRBD1
size: -
J: TRBJ1-1

DNA: TGTGCCAGTAGTATAGAAGGTAGCGGGTACTACGCCGAGCAGTACTTC
CDR3: CASSIEGSGYYAEQYF
V: TRBV19
D: TRBD2
size: -
J: TRBJ2-7

DNA: TGCAGCGTCCTGCCTGAGAACACTGAAGCTTTCTTT
CDR3: CSVLPENTEAFF
V: TRBV29-1
D: -
size: -
J: TRBJ1-1

DNA: TGTGCCAGCAGTCGGATTGCGGGGCTTTACAATGAGCAGTTCTTC
CDR3: CASSRIAGLYNEQFF
V: TRBV6-5
D: -
size: -
J: TRBJ2-1

DNA: TGTGCCAGCTCACCGGGAGAGGACAGAATCTTCTTT
CDR3: CASSPGEDRIFF
V: TRBV18
D: -
size: -
J: TRBJ1-3

DNA: TGTGCCTGGGCAAGGGCTAGCGGGAGAAATGAGCAGTTCTTC
CDR3: CAWARASGRNEQFF
V: TRBV30
D: TRBD2
size: -
J: TRBJ2-1

DNA: TGTGCCAGCAGTGCCGACATGAACACTGAAGCTTTCTTT
CDR3: CASSADMNTEAFF
V: TRBV2
D: -
size: once
J: TRBJ1-1

DNA: TGTGCCAGCAGCGTAGCGGGGGGTAGGACAGGTCCTAAGACAGATACGCAGTATTTT
CDR3: CASSVAGGRTGPKTDTQYF
V: TRBV9
D: -
size: -
J: TRBJ2-3

DNA: TGTGCCAGCAGCCCTCGAGGGAACAGGAACACTGAAGCTTTCTTT
CDR3: CASSPRGNRNTEAFF
V: TRBV9
D: -
size: few
J: TRBJ1-1

DNA: TGTGCCAGCAGCTTGGATGGCAGGGGGGAGACCCAGTACTTC
CDR3: CASSLDGRGETQYF
V: TRBV5-8
D: TRBD1
size: -
J: TRBJ2-5

DNA: TGCGCCAGCAGCCCCCGGACAGGGCACAATGAGCAGTTCTTC
CDR3: CASSPRTGHNEQFF
V: TRBV5-1
D: TRBD1
size: -
J: TRBJ2-1

DNA: TGTGCCAGCAGCGAAAGGGCTTCTGGGGCCAACGTCCTGACTTTC
CDR3: CASSERASGANVLTF
V: TRBV7-2
D: -
size: -
J: TRBJ2-6

DNA: TGTGCCACCAGCAGAGATACGTCAGGACGGAGAGGCTATGGCTACACCTTC
CDR3: CATSRDTSGRRGYGYTF
V: TRBV15
D: -
size: -
J: TRBJ1-2

DNA: TGTGCCACCAGTTCGAACGGCGGTATCTATGGCTACACCTTC
CDR3: CATSSNGGIYGYTF
V: TRBV15
D: -
size: -
J: TRBJ1-2

DNA: TGTGCCATCAGTGAGGCGGGGGCCCCCAATCAGCCCCAGCATTTT
CDR3: CAISEAGAPNQPQHF
V: TRBV10-3
D: -
size: -
J: TRBJ1-5

DNA: TGTGCCAGCAGTTACGGCCGGGTAGCGGGGGGAGAGACCCAGTACTTC
CDR3: CASSYGRVAGGETQYF
V: TRBV6-5
D: TRBD2
size: -
J: TRBJ2-5

DNA: TGTGCCAGCAGCGCCCAGACAGGTGGCGGCTACACCTTC
CDR3: CASSAQTGGGYTF
V: TRBV14
D: -
size: -
J: TRBJ1-2

DNA: TGCGCCAGCAGGGGAGGCCGGGACAGGGATCGTTGCAATCAGCCCCAGCATTTT
CDR3: CASRGGRDRDRCNQPQHF
V: TRBV10-1
D: TRBD1
size: -
J: TRBJ1-5

DNA: TGTGCCAGCAGCGCTCTAGCTGCCACCGGGGAGCTGTTTTTT
CDR3: CASSALAATGELFF
V: TRBV9
D: -
size: -
J: TRBJ2-2

DNA: TGTGCCAGCAGCCATTACCAGGGACTAGCGGGAGGTCGAGGTCAAGAGACCCAGTACTTC
CDR3: CASSHYQGLAGGRGQETQYF
V: TRBV14
D: TRBD2
size: -
J: TRBJ2-5

DNA: TGTGCCAGCGCCTTGGGTGGCTACACCTTC
CDR3: CASALGGYTF
V: TRBV6-1
D: -
size: once
J: TRBJ1-2

DNA: TGTGCCAGCAGCCGGGGGACAGGAGGTGGGGAGCTGTTTTTT
CDR3: CASSRGTGGGELFF
V: TRBV7-2
D: TRBD1
size: -
J: TRBJ2-2

DNA: TGTGCCAGCAGCTTGGGGTGGCGGGGTTACCAAGAGACCCAGTACTTC
CDR3: CASSLGWRGYQETQYF
V: TRBV5-5
D: -
size: -
J: TRBJ2-5

DNA: TGTGCCAGTAGTATAATCGGCAGGGGAGGAGAAAAACTGTTTTTT
CDR3: CASSIIGRGGEKLFF
V: TRBV19
D: -
size: -
J: TRBJ1-4

DNA: TGTGCCAGCAGCGAGGGACAGGGGGCGAACACCGGGGAGCTGTTTTTT
CDR3: CASSEGQGANTGELFF
V: TRBV9
D: TRBD1
size: -
J: TRBJ2-2

DNA: TGTGCCAGCAGCCCACCTCCTCGGGGGGACTGGCTATACAATGAGCAGTTCTTC
CDR3: CASSPPPRGDWLYNEQFF
V: TRBV21-1
D: -
size: -
J: TRBJ2-1

DNA: TGTGCCAGTAGTATATCGGCCTTCAAGGGACTGGGAAGCTCCTACGAGCAGTACTTC
CDR3: CASSISAFKGLGSSYEQYF
V: TRBV19
D: -
size: -
J: TRBJ2-7

DNA: TGCGCCAGCAGCTTCGGCCTACAGGGAGGTTACAATGAGCAGTTCTTC
CDR3: CASSFGLQGGYNEQFF
V: TRBV5-1
D: -
size: -
J: TRBJ2-1

DNA: TGTGCCAGCTCATTACAGGGGGGGAGCAATCAGCCCCAGCATTTT
CDR3: CASSLQGGSNQPQHF
V: TRBV18
D: TRBD1
size: -
J: TRBJ1-5

DNA: TGTGCCTGGAGAAGGGGACAGATGAACACCGGGGAGCTGTTTTTT
CDR3: CAWRRGQMNTGELFF
V: TRBV30
D: TRBD1
size: -
J: TRBJ2-2

DNA: TGTGCCAGCAGCTTAGGGGCCCTCAGCGGGGGCCCCCAAGAGACCCAGTACTTC
CDR3: CASSLGALSGGPQETQYF
V: TRBV11-3
D: TRBD2
size: once
J: TRBJ2-5

DNA: TGTGCCAGCAGTTCTCTTCGGGCCATTTCGCGCGAGCAGTACTTC
CDR3: CASSSLRAISREQYF
V: TRBV27
D: -
size: -
J: TRBJ2-7

DNA: TGTGCCAGCAGCCCCGGACTAGCGTTCTACAATGAGCAGTTCTTC
CDR3: CASSPGLAFYNEQFF
V: TRBV7-3
D: TRBD2
size: -
J: TRBJ2-1

DNA: TGTGCCAGCATATCTCCGGGAAGCACCATATATTTT
CDR3: CASISPGSTIYF
V: TRBV6-1
D: -
size: once
J: TRBJ1-3

DNA: TGTGCCAGCAGCTTTGGCAGGGGATCCTACGAGCAGTACTTC
CDR3: CASSFGRGSYEQYF
V: TRBV5-4
D: -
size: once
J: TRBJ2-7

DNA: TGTGCCAGCAGATCATTAGGGGGTAATTCACCCCTCCACTTT
CDR3: CASRSLGGNSPLHF
V: TRBV11-2
D: -
size: -
J: TRBJ1-6